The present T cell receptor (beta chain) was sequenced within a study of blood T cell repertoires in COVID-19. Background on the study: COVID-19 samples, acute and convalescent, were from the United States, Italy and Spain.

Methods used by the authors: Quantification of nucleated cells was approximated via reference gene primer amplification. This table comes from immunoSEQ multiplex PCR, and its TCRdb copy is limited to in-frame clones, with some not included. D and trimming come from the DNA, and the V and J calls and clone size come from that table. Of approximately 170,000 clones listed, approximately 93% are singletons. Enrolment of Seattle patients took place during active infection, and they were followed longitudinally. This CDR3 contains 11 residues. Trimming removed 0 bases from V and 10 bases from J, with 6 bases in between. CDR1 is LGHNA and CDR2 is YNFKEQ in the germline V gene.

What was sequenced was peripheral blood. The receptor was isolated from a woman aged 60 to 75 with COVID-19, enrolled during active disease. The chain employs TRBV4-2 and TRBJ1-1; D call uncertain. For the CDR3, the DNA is TGTGCCAGCAGCCAAGATACGGGAGCTTTCTTT. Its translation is CASSQDTGAFF.